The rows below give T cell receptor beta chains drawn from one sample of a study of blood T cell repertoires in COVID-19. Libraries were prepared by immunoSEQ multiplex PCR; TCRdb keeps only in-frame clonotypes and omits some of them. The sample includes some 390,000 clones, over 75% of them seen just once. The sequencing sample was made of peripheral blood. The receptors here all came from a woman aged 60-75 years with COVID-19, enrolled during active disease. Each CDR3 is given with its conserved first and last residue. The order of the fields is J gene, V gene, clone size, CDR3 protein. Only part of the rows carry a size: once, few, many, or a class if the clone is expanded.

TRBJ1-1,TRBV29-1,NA,CSGDRGWNTEAFF
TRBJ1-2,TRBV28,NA,CASFTGTGGYTF
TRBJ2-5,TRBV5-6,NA,CASSFAGAQETQYF
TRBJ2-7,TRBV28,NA,CASRSGQGAYEQYF
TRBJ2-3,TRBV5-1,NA,CASSVTGGAPQYF
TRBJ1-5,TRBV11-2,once,CASSLDQGRGQPQHF
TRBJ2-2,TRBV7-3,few,CASSLGQGTTGELFF
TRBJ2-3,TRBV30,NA,CAWSVRGSGPDTQYF
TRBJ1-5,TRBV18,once,CASSEGGLRQPQHF
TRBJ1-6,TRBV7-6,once,CASSFAGKNSPLHF
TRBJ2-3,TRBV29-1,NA,CSVSGQGGDTQYF
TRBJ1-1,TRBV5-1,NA,CASSPEPVSLRGTEAFF
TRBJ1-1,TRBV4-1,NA,CASSQVVVLLNTEAFF
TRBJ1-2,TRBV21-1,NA,CASSKGSGQGFYGYTF
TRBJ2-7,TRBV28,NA,CASSALNRYEQYF
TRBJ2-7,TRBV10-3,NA,CAISELGTGEYEQYF
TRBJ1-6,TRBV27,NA,CASSFPNSPLHF
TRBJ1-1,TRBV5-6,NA,CASSLEGGLLEAFF
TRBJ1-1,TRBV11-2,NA,CASSETAGPLGTEAFF
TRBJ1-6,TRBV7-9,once,CASSLDTENSPLHF
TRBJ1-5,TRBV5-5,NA,CASSLEAGLNQPQHF